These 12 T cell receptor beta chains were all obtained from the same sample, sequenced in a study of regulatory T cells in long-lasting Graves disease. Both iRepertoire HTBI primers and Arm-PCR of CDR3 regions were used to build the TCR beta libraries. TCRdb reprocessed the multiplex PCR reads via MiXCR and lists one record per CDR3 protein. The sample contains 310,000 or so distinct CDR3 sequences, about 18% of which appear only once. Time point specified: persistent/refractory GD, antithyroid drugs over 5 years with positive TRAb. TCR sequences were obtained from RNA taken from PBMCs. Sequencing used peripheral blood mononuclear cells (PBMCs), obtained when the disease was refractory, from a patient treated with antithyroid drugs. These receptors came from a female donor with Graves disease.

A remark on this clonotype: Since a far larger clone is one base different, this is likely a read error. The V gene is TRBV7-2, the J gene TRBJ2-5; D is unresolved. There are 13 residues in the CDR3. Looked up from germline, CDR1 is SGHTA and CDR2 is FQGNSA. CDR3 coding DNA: TGTGCCAGCAGCTTAGAACTGCAAGAGGCCCAGTACTTC. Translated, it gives CASSLELQEAQYF.

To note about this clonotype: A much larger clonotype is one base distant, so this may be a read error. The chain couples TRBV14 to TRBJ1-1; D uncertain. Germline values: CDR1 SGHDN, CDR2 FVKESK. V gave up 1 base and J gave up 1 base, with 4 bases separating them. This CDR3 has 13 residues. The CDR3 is CASSQGRNTEAFF. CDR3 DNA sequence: TGTGCCAGCAGCCAAGGCCGGAACACTGAAGCTTTCTTT.

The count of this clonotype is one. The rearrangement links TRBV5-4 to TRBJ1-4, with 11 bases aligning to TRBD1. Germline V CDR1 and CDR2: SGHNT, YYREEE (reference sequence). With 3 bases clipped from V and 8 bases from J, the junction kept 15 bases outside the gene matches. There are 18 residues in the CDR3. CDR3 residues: CASSSHRDRGSAQEKLFF. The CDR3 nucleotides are TGTGCCAGCAGCTCCCACCGGGACAGGGGGAGCGCCCAGGAAAAACTGTTTTTT. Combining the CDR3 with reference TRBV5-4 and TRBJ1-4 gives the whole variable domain ETGVTQSPTHLIKTRGQQVTLRCSSQSGHNTVSWYQQALGQGPQFIFQYYREEENGRGNFPPRFSGLQFPNYSSELNVNALELDDSALYLCASSSHRDRGSAQEKLFFGSGTQLSVL.

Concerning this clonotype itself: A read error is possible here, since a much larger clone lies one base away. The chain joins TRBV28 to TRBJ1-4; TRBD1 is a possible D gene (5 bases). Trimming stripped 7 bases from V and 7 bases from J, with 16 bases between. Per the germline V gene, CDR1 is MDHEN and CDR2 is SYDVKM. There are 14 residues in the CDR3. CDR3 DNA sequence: TGTGCCAGCACCGGATCGGGGCTTACTGAAAAACTGTTTTTT. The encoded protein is CASTGSGLTEKLFF.

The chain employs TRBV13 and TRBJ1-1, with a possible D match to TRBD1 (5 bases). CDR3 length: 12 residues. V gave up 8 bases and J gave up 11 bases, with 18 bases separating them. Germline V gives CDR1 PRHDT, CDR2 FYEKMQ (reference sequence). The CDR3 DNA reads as TGTGCCAGCGAAATGGGAGGGGTGAGGGCTTTCTTT. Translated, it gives CASEMGGVRAFF.

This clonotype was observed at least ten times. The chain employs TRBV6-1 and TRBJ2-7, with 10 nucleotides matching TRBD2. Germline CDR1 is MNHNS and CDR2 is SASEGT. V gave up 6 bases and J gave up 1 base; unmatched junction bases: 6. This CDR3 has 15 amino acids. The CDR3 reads CASRTRSGGSYEQYF. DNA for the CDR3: TGTGCCAGCAGAACCCGTAGCGGGGGGTCCTACGAGCAGTACTTC.

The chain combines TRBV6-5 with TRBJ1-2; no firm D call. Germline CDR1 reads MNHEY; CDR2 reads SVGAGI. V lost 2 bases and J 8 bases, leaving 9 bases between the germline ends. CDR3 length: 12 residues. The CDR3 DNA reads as TGTGCCAGCAGTTACGGGCCGAGGGGCTACACCTTC. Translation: CASSYGPRGYTF.

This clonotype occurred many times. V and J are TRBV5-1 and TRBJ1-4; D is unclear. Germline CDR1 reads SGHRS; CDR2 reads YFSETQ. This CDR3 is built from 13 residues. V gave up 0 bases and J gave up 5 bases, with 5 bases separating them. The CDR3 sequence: CASSLDQNEKLFF. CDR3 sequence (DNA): TGCGCCAGCAGCTTGGACCAAAATGAAAAACTGTTTTTT.

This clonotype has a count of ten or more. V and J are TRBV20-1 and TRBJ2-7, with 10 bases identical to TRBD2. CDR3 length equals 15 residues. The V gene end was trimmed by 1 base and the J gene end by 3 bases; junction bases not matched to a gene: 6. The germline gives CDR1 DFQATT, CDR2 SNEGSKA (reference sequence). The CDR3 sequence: CSARVGSSGSYEQYF. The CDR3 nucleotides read TGCAGTGCTAGAGTCGGTTCTAGCGGGAGCTACGAGCAGTACTTC.

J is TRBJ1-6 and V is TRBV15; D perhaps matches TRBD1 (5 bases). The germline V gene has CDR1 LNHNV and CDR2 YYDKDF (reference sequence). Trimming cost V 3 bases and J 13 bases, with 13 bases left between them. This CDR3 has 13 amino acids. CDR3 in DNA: TGTGCCACCAGCAGCGGGGGACCGTCGCCCCTCCACTTT. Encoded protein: CATSSGGPSPLHF.

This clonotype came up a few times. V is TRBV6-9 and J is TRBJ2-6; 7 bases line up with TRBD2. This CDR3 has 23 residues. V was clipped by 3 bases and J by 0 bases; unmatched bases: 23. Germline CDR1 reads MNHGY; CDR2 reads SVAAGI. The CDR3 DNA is TGTGCCAGCAGTTACCCGGGGTTCCTAGTCCGGGGAGGGAAAAGCTCTGGGGCCAACGTCCTGACTTTC. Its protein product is CASSYPGFLVRGGKSSGANVLTF.

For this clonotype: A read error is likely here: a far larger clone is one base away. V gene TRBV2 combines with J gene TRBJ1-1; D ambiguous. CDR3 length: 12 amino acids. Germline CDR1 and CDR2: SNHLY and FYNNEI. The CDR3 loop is CTSSRVSTEAFF. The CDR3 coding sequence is TGTACCAGCAGTCGGGTTTCGACTGAAGCTTTCTTT.